This T cell receptor beta chain was profiled in a study of blood T cell dynamics during melanoma immunotherapy. The V gene's germline CDR1 is WSHSY and CDR2 SAAADI. This CDR3 has 12 residues. V lost 2 bases, J lost 7 bases, and 9 bases lay in between. A fixed DNA input of 350 ng was used per bulk PBMC sample. This table comes from immunoSEQ multiplex PCR, and its TCRdb copy is limited to in-frame clones, with some not included. The sample has several thousand clones, over 75% seen once; the top ten hold approximately 33%. Time point here: week 3, after first cycle of checkpoint inhibitor. This receptor was taken from a human donor with melanoma. Sequenced here: blood, sampled from a patient treated with checkpoint blockade. The gene calls are TRBV10-2 and TRBJ2-7; D unclear. The CDR3 DNA reads TGCGCCAGCAGTGAGACGGTCGGGGAGCAGTACTTC. This gives the protein CASSETVGEQYF.